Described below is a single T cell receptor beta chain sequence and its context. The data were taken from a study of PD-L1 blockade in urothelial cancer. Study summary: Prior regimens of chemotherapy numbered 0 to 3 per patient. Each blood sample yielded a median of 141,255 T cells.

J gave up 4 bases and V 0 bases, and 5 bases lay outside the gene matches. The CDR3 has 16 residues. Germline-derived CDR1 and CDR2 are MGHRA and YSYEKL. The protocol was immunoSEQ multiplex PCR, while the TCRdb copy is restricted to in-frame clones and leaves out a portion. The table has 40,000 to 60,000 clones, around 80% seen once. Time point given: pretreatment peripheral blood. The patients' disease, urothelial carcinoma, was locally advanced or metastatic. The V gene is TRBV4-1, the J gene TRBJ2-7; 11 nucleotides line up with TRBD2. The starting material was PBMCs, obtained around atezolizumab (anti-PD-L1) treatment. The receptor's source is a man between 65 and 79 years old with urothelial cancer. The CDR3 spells CASSQEGTSGSYEQYF. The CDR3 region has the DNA TGCGCCAGCAGCCAAGAGGGTACTAGCGGGAGTTACGAGCAGTACTTC.